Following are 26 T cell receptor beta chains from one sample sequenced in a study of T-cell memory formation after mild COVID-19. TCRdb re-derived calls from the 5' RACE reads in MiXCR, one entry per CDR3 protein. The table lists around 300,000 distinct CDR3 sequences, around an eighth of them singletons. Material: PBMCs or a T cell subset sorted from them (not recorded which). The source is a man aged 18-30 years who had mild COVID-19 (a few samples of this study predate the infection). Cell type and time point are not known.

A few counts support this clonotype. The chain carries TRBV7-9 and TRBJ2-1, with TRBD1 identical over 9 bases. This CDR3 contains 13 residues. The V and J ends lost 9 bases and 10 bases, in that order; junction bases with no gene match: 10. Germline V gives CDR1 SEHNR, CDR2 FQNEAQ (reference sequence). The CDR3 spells CASIKTGTGEQFF. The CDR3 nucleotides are TGTGCCAGTATAAAAACCGGGACAGGGGAGCAGTTCTTC.

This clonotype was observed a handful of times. CDR3 protein: CAWSSSGQGYEQYF. For the CDR3, the DNA is TGTGCCTGGAGTAGCAGCGGCCAGGGCTACGAGCAGTACTTC. V usage is TRBV30 and J usage is TRBJ2-7; D tentatively fits TRBD1 or TRBD2 (5 bases each). The CDR3 is 14 amino acids. Germline V gene lookup returns CDR1 GTSNPN and CDR2 SVGIG (reference sequence). V was trimmed by 2 bases and J by 3 bases, leaving 14 bases between them.

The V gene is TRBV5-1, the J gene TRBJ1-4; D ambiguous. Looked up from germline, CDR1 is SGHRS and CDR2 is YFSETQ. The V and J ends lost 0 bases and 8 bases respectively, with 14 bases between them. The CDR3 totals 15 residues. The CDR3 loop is CASSLALVSGEKLFF. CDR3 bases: TGCGCCAGCAGCTTGGCCCTCGTTTCAGGAGAAAAACTGTTTTTT.

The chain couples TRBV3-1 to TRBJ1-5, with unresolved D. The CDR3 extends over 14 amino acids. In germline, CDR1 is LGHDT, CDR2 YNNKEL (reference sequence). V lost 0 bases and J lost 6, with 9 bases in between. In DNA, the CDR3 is TGTGCCAGCAGCCAAGATTTCGGCAGTCAGCCCCAGCATTTT. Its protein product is CASSQDFGSQPQHF. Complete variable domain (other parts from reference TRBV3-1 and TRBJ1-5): DTAVSQTPKYLVTQMGNDKSIKCEQNLGHDTMYWYKQDSKKFLKIMFSYNNKELIINETVPNRFSPKSPDKAHLNLHINSLELGDSAVYFCASSQDFGSQPQHFGDGTRLSIL.

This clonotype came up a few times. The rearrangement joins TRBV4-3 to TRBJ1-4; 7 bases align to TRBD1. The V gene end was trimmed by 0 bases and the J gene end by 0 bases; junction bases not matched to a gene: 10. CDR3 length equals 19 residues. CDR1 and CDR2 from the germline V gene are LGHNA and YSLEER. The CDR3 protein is CASSQDLRSGGSTNEKLFF. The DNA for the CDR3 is TGCGCCAGCAGCCAAGATCTAAGGTCAGGGGGGTCAACTAATGAAAAACTGTTTTTT.

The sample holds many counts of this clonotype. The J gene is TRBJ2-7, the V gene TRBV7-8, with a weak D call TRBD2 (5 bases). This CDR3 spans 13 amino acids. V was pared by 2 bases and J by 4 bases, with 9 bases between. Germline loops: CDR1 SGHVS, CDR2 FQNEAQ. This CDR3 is CASSLPGVYEQYF. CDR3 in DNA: TGTGCCAGCAGCTTACCCGGGGTATACGAGCAGTACTTC.

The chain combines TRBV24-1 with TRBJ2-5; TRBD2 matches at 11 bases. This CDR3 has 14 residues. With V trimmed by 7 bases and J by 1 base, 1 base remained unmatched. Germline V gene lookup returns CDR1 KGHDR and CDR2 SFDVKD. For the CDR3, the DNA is TGTGCCACCAGGGGGACTAGCGGCCAAGAGACCCAGTACTTC. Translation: CATRGTSGQETQYF.

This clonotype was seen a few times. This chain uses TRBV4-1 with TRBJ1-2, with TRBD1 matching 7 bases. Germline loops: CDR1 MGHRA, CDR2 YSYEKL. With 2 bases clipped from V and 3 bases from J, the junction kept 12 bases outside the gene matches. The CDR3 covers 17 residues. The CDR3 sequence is CASSQRVVATGYYGYTF. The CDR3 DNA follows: TGCGCCAGCAGCCAAAGGGTGGTAGCGACAGGGTACTATGGCTACACCTTC.

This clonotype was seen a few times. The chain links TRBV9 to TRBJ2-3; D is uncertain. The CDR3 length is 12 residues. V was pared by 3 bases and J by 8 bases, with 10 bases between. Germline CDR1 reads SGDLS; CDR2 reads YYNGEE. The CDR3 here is CASSAPLGTQYF. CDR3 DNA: TGTGCCAGCAGCGCCCCCCTTGGTACGCAGTATTTT. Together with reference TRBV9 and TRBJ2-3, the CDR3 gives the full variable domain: DSGVTQTPKHLITATGQRVTLRCSPRSGDLSVYWYQQSLDQGLQFLIQYYNGEERAKGNILERFSAQQFPDLHSELNLSSLELGDSALYFCASSAPLGTQYFGPGTRLTVL.

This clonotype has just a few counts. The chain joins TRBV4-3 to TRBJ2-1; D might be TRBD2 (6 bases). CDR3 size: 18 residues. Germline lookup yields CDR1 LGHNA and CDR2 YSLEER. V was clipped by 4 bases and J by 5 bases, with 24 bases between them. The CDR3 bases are TGCGCCAGCAGCCGAACCGCGGGTGTAGCGGAGCAAAACAATGAGCAGTTCTTC. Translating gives CASSRTAGVAEQNNEQFF.

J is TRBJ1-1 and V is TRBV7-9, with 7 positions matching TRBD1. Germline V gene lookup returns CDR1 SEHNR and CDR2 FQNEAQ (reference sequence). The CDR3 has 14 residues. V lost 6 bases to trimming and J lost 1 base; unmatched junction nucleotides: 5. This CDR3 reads CASRDRQGNTEAFF. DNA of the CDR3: TGTGCCAGCAGGGACCGACAGGGGAACACTGAAGCTTTCTTT.

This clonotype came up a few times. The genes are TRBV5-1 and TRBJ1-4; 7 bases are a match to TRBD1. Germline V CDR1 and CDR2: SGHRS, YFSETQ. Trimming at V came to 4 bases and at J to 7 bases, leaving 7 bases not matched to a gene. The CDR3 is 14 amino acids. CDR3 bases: TGCGCCAGCAGCCAGACAGGGTTGGGTGAAAAACTGTTTTTT. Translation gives CASSQTGLGEKLFF.

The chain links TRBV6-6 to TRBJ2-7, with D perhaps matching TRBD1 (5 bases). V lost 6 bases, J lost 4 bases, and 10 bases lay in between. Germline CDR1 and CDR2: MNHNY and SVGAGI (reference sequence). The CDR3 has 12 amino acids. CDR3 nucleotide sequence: TGTGCCAGCAGCTCGGACACTTACGAGCAGTACGTC. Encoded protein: CASSSDTYEQYV.

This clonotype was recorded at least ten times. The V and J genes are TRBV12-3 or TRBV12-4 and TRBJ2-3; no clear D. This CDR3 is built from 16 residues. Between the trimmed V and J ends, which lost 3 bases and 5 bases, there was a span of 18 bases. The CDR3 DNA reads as TGTGCCAGCAGTTTGGTCTCAAACAGCTATAGAGATACGCAGTATTTT. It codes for CASSLVSNSYRDTQYF.

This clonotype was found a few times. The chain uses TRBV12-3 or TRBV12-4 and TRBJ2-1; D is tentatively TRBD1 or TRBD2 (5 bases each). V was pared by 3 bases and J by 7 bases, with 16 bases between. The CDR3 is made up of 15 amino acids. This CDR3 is CASSFSGAGRNEQFF. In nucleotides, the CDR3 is TGTGCCAGCAGTTTTTCCGGGGCCGGGCGGAATGAGCAGTTCTTC.

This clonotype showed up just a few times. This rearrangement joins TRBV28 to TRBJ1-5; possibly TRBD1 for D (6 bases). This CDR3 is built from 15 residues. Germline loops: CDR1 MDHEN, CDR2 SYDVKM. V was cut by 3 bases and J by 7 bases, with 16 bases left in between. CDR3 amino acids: CASSFWAGAEQPQHF. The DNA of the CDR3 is TGTGCCAGCAGTTTTTGGGCAGGGGCGGAACAGCCCCAGCATTTT.

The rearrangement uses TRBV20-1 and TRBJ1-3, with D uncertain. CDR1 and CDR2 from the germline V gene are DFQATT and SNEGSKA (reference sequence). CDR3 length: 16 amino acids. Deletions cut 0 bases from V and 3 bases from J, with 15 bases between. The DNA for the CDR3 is TGCAGTGCTAGAGACGTCGGAGGATTTCGTGGAAACACCATATATTTT. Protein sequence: CSARDVGGFRGNTIYF.

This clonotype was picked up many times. CDR3 sequence (DNA): TGCGCCAGCAGCTTGGTAGTGGAGTCAGTCGGCAATGAGCAGTTCTTC. Encoded protein: CASSLVVESVGNEQFF. The rearrangement joins TRBV5-1 to TRBJ2-1; no clear D. Per the germline V gene, CDR1 is SGHRS and CDR2 is YFSETQ. The V end was cut by 0 bases, the J end by 6 bases, with 16 bases between. CDR3 length: 16 residues.

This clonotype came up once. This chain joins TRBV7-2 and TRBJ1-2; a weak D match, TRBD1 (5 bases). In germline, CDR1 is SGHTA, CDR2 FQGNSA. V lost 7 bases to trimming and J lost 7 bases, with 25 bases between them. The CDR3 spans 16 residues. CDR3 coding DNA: TGTGCCAGCACCGTAACCCCGGGACCGGCTAGAGGTGGCTACACCTTC. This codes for CASTVTPGPARGGYTF.

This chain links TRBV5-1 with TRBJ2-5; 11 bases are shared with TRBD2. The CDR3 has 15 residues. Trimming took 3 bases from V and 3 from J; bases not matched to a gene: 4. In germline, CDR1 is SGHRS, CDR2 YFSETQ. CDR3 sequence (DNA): TGCGCCAGCAGCTCCAGTAGCGGGGGGGAAGAGACCCAGTACTTC. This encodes CASSSSSGGEETQYF.

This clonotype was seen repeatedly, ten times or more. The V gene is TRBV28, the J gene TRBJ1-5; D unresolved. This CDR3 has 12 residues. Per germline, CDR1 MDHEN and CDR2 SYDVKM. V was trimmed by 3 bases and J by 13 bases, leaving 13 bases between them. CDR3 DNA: TGTGCCAGCAGTTTCCGGTCCCCCCAGCAGCATTTT. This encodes CASSFRSPQQHF.

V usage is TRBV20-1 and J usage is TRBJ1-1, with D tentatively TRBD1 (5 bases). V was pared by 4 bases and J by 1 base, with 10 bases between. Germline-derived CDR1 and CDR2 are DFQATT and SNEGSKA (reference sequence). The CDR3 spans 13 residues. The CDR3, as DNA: TGCAGTGCTACGGGAGACAGGAACACTGAAGCTTTCTTT. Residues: CSATGDRNTEAFF.

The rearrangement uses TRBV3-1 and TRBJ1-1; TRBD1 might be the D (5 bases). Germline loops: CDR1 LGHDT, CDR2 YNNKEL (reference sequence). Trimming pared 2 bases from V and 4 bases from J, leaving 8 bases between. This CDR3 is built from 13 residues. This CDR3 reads CASSQFRATEAFF. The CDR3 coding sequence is TGTGCCAGCAGCCAATTCAGGGCCACTGAAGCTTTCTTT.

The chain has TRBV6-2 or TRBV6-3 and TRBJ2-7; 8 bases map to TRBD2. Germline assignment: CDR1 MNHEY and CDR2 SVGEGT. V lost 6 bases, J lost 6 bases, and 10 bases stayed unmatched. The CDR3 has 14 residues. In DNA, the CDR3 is TGTGCCAGCAGACGGACCGGGACTAGAGGCGAGCAGTACTTC. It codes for CASRRTGTRGEQYF.

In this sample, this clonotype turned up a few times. In DNA, the CDR3 is TGTGCCAGCACCGGACAGGGCTTCGGCAATGAGCAGTTCTTC. Its translation: CASTGQGFGNEQFF. The chain employs TRBV6-2 or TRBV6-3 and TRBJ2-1, with 8 nucleotides matching TRBD1. V trimming: 7 bases; J trimming: 6 bases; junction bases outside the gene matches: 8. CDR1 and CDR2 from the germline V gene are MNHEY and SVGEGT. The CDR3 consists of 14 residues.

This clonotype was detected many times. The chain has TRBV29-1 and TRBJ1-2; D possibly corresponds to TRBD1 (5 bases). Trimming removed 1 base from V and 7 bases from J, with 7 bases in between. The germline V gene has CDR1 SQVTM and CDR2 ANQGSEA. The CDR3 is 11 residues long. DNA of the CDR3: TGCAGCGTTGAAGCTGGGGGTGGCTACACCTTC. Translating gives CSVEAGGGYTF.